One sample yielded the 28 T cell receptor beta chains listed below, sequenced in a study of cytomegalovirus exposure and HLA in healthy donors. Sequencing was performed with immunoSEQ multiplex PCR; in TCRdb, only in-frame clones are kept and a portion is missing. The table lists about 180,000 clones, about 85% of them singletons. Material for sequencing was PBMCs. The receptor source for this set is a man aged 18 to 35 in good health and CMV-seropositive.

J is TRBJ2-1 and V is TRBV9; 9 positions match TRBD2. CDR1 and CDR2 from the germline V gene are SGDLS and YYNGEE. Germline trimming cut 0 bases from V and 0 bases from J; bases unmatched to any gene: 4. The length of the CDR3 is 17 residues. CDR3 protein: CASSVAERGASYNEQFF. The CDR3 nucleotides read TGTGCCAGCAGCGTAGCCGAGCGGGGGGCCTCCTACAATGAGCAGTTCTTC.

The chain employs TRBV27 and TRBJ1-6; 11 bases are shared with TRBD1. CDR1 is MNHEY, CDR2 SMNVEV, per germline (reference sequence). V lost 3 bases and J lost 4; bases outside the gene matches: 14. There are 20 residues in the CDR3. CDR3 loop: CASSFSGQGARPLYNSPLHF. The CDR3 DNA reads as TGTGCCAGCAGTTTTTCCGGACAGGGGGCCCGACCCCTTTATAATTCACCCCTCCACTTT.

This clone was found a few times. The V and J genes are TRBV7-6 and TRBJ1-3; D possibly corresponds to TRBD1 (6 bases). V was shortened by 3 bases and J by 0 bases, with 12 bases between the two germline ends. The length of the CDR3 is 16 residues. Germline assignment: CDR1 SGHVS and CDR2 FNYEAQ. The CDR3 loop is CASSFGQSRSGNTIYF. The CDR3 nucleotides read TGTGCCAGCAGCTTCGGACAGTCCCGCTCTGGAAACACCATATATTTT. Variable domain in full (rest from reference TRBV7-6 and TRBJ1-3): GAGVSQSPRYKVTKRGQDVALRCDPISGHVSLYWYRQALGQGPEFLTYFNYEAQQDKSGLPNDRFSAERPEGSISTLTIQRTEQRDSAMYRCASSFGQSRSGNTIYFGEGSWLTVV.

The chain employs TRBV29-1 and TRBJ2-1; 9 positions agree with TRBD2. Per germline, CDR1 SQVTM and CDR2 ANQGSEA. The ends lost 4 bases at V and 9 bases at J; junction bases unmatched: 10. The CDR3 runs to 14 residues. Here the CDR3 reads CSVGAGGHLGEQFF. CDR3 DNA: TGCAGCGTTGGGGCGGGAGGGCATCTAGGTGAGCAGTTCTTC.

V and J are TRBV11-2 and TRBJ2-5; 9 bases align to TRBD1. This CDR3 comprises 15 residues. With 1 base clipped from V and 3 bases from J, the junction kept 3 bases outside the gene matches. Germline assignment: CDR1 SGHAT and CDR2 FQNNGV. CDR3 sequence: CASSLGDREEETQYF. CDR3 DNA: TGTGCCAGCAGCTTAGGGGACAGGGAAGAAGAGACCCAGTACTTC.

The chain joins TRBV27 to TRBJ2-1, with 9 bases matching TRBD1. V lost 2 bases, J lost 7 bases, and 9 bases stayed unmatched. Germline values: CDR1 MNHEY, CDR2 SMNVEV (reference sequence). This CDR3 spans 16 amino acids. CDR3 region: CASSLLPGQGANEQFF. DNA of the CDR3: TGTGCCAGCAGTTTACTACCGGGACAGGGTGCAAATGAGCAGTTCTTC.

V and J are TRBV19 and TRBJ2-7, with 9 bases fitting TRBD2. This CDR3 has 14 residues. Germline V gene data show CDR1 as LNHDA and CDR2 as SQIVND (reference sequence). The V gene end was trimmed by 6 bases and the J gene end by 3 bases; junction bases not matched to a gene: 6. CDR3 loop: CASRSLAGNYEQYF. The CDR3 DNA reads TGTGCCAGTAGGTCCCTAGCGGGAAACTACGAGCAGTACTTC.

The chain has TRBV10-2 and TRBJ2-1; tentatively, D is TRBD2 (5 bases). The CDR3 loop spans 11 amino acids. V lost 8 bases to trimming and J lost 9 bases, with 11 bases between them. The germline V gene encodes CDR1 WSHSY and CDR2 SAAADI. DNA for the CDR3: TGCGCCAGCCGGACGGCGGGTGAGCAGTTCTTC. This gives the protein CASRTAGEQFF.

The rearrangement joins TRBV10-3 to TRBJ1-1; D gene unclear. There are 13 residues in the CDR3. CDR1 is ENHRY and CDR2 is SYGVKD in the germline V gene. The V and J ends lost 10 bases and 1 base respectively, with 13 bases between them. The CDR3 DNA reads as TGTGCCACCACGACAAGACCGAACACTGAAGCTTTCTTT. This sequence encodes CATTTRPNTEAFF.

V is TRBV7-2 and J is TRBJ2-1, with 8 nucleotides matching TRBD2. Per the germline V gene, CDR1 is SGHTA and CDR2 is FQGNSA. There are 14 residues in the CDR3. V shed 5 bases, J shed 10 bases, and the junction held 10 bases outside the gene matches. Written as DNA, the CDR3 is TGTGCCAGCAGCCCGTCCGGGCGGGAGGTCGAGCAGTTCTTC. It yields the protein CASSPSGREVEQFF.

The J gene is TRBJ2-7, the V gene TRBV5-4; 9 bases are a match to TRBD1. With 3 bases clipped from V and 6 bases from J, the junction kept 4 bases outside the gene matches. The CDR3 sequence is 13 residues long. Germline V gene sequence: CDR1 SGHNT, CDR2 YYREEE (reference sequence). The DNA of the CDR3 is TGTGCCAGCAGCTCGAAACAGGGGGCCGAGCAGTACTTC. It codes for CASSSKQGAEQYF.

This clone is a singleton in its sample. J is TRBJ1-2 and V is TRBV7-2; D is ambiguous. CDR1 is SGHTA, CDR2 FQGNSA, per germline. Trimming shortened V by 2 bases and J by 7 bases, and 17 bases separated the two germline ends. The CDR3 has 15 residues. CDR3 in DNA: TGTGCCAGCAGCTTATCTCGCGGGCTGCAGTTTGGCTACACCTTC. This encodes CASSLSRGLQFGYTF.

This chain links TRBV4-1 with TRBJ1-2; 7 positions agree with TRBD1. Per the germline V gene, CDR1 is MGHRA and CDR2 is YSYEKL. V lost 2 bases to trimming and J lost 8 bases; unmatched junction nucleotides: 11. The CDR3 is made up of 15 amino acids. CDR3 bases: TGCGCCAGCAGCCAACAACTAGAAGTCAGGGGGGGCTACACCTTC. Its protein is CASSQQLEVRGGYTF.

The V call is TRBV4-1, the J call TRBJ1-3; D remains unclear. Trimming shortened V by 1 base and J by 4 bases, and 14 bases separated the two germline ends. Germline CDR1 is MGHRA and CDR2 is YSYEKL. This CDR3 has 16 residues. In DNA, the CDR3 is TGCGCCAGCAGCCAAGTCTTGACCGGGTCGGGAAACACCATATATTTT. Translated: CASSQVLTGSGNTIYF.

This clone was seen once. The chain carries TRBV5-4 and TRBJ2-1; 11 nucleotides match TRBD2. The germline V gene encodes CDR1 SGHNT and CDR2 YYREEE (reference sequence). The CDR3 contains 15 residues. J gave up 6 bases and V 4 bases, and 6 bases lay outside the gene matches. CDR3 sequence (DNA): TGTGCCAGCAGCCCAGTAGCGGGGGGGGCCAATGAGCAGTTCTTC. It codes for CASSPVAGGANEQFF.

V gene TRBV30 combines with J gene TRBJ1-1; D is unclear. The CDR3 runs to 14 residues. Germline lookup yields CDR1 GTSNPN and CDR2 SVGIG (reference sequence). Trimming took off 1 base at V and 0 bases at J, with 9 bases between the two ends. The CDR3 here is CAWSGATVNTEAFF. CDR3 bases: TGTGCCTGGAGTGGGGCGACGGTGAACACTGAAGCTTTCTTT.

V is TRBV5-1 and J is TRBJ2-4; 9 bases are a match to TRBD1. The V gene's germline CDR1 is SGHRS and CDR2 YFSETQ. V shed 4 bases and J 6 bases; nucleotides not matched to a gene: 11. The CDR3 has 16 amino acids. As DNA, the CDR3 is TGCGCCAGCAGCCCGACCCCCGGACAGGGGATAAACATTCAGTACTTC. This encodes CASSPTPGQGINIQYF.

The chain carries TRBV28 and TRBJ1-3; TRBD1 matches at 7 bases. CDR1 is MDHEN, CDR2 SYDVKM, per germline. The CDR3 totals 18 residues. V was pared by 4 bases and J by 0 bases, with 12 bases of the junction left unmatched. The CDR3 nucleotides are TGTGCCAGCAGTTCCATCCGGGACAGCCCTCTCTCTGGAAACACCATATATTTT. Translating it yields CASSSIRDSPLSGNTIYF.

The V gene is TRBV19, the J gene TRBJ2-7; TRBD2 is a possible D gene (6 bases). V lost 6 bases, J lost 1 base, and 16 bases lay in between. Germline V gene data show CDR1 as LNHDA and CDR2 as SQIVND (reference sequence). The CDR3 is 15 amino acids. The chain's CDR3 is CASSPGGERSYEQYF. CDR3 in DNA: TGTGCCAGTAGCCCCGGCGGGGAGAGGTCCTACGAGCAGTACTTC.

The genes are TRBV10-3 and TRBJ1-1; 7 bases align to TRBD1. Germline CDR1 reads ENHRY; CDR2 reads SYGVKD. The CDR3 has 13 amino acids. V was pared by 8 bases and J by 1 base, with 4 bases of the junction left unmatched. CDR3 amino acids: CAIGRQGNTEAFF. The CDR3 nucleotides read TGTGCCATCGGGCGACAGGGGAACACTGAAGCTTTCTTT.

The chain carries TRBV6-5 and TRBJ1-3; D perhaps matches TRBD1 (5 bases). The CDR3 is 14 residues long. Germline V gene sequence: CDR1 MNHEY, CDR2 SVGAGI. Trimming shortened V by 6 bases and J by 2 bases, and 11 bases separated the two germline ends. The CDR3 DNA sequence: TGTGCCAGCAGCTTTGACAGAGCTGGAAACACCATATATTTT. Encoded protein: CASSFDRAGNTIYF.

This clone was recorded a few times. The genes are TRBV27 and TRBJ1-2, with 7 bases lining up with TRBD1. Per the germline V gene, CDR1 is MNHEY and CDR2 is SMNVEV (reference sequence). V was clipped by 5 bases and J by 8 bases; unmatched bases: 11. This CDR3 comprises 14 residues. The CDR3 sequence: CASSTHGTARGYTF. CDR3 sequence (DNA): TGTGCCAGCAGTACCCACGGGACAGCGAGGGGCTACACCTTC.

This chain uses TRBV9 with TRBJ2-1; D not certain. Germline V gene data show CDR1 as SGDLS and CDR2 as YYNGEE. V dropped 4 bases and J dropped 10 bases, with 12 bases sitting between them. CDR3 length: 12 amino acids. CDR3 DNA: TGTGCCAGCAGCCCCATGTTGGGCGAGCAGTTCTTC. Protein: CASSPMLGEQFF.

The chain uses TRBV25-1 and TRBJ2-5, with 8 nucleotides matching TRBD1. The junction had 4 bases not matched to a gene; V was cut back by 5 bases and J by 5 bases. Germline CDR1 reads MGHDK; CDR2 reads SYGVNS. The CDR3 extends over 13 amino acids. The CDR3 DNA sequence: TGTGCCAGCAGTACAGGGGGTGAGGAGACCCAGTACTTC. Its protein is CASSTGGEETQYF.

This sequence joins TRBV7-8 and TRBJ2-3; D not resolved. Germline CDR1 reads SGHVS; CDR2 reads FQNEAQ. The CDR3 loop spans 13 amino acids. The V end lost 3 bases, the J end lost 4 bases, and 8 bases lay between the germline ends. The CDR3 DNA follows: TGTGCCAGCAGCTTTAGCAACCCAGATACGCAGTATTTT. It yields the protein CASSFSNPDTQYF.

This clone was observed at least ten times. Other nucleotide sequences in the sample specify the same CDR3. The chain recombines TRBV27 with TRBJ2-7, with 10 positions matching TRBD1. Per germline, CDR1 MNHEY and CDR2 SMNVEV (reference sequence). The length of the CDR3 is 15 residues. With V trimmed by 3 bases and J by 4 bases, 6 bases remained unmatched. The CDR3 coding sequence is TGTGCCAGCAGTTTTAAGGGACAGGGGTCATACGAGCAGTACTTC. It encodes CASSFKGQGSYEQYF.

The CDR3: CASSYSDNPGELFF. Here the CDR3 DNA reads TGTGCCAGCAGCTACTCGGACAATCCCGGGGAGCTGTTTTTT. The chain links TRBV9 to TRBJ2-2; a weak D match, TRBD1 (5 bases). The V and J ends lost 4 bases and 6 bases respectively, with 13 bases between them. From germline, CDR1 is SGDLS and CDR2 YYNGEE. The CDR3 runs to 14 residues.

This chain uses TRBV27 with TRBJ1-1, with D tentatively TRBD1 (6 bases). The ends were cut back, 4 bases at V and 2 bases at J, with 14 bases in the middle. This CDR3 is 15 amino acids long. Germline values: CDR1 MNHEY, CDR2 SMNVEV (reference sequence). The CDR3 DNA reads as TGTGCCAGCAGTTCGGGACACCGCGGCAACACTGAAGCTTTCTTT. This codes for CASSSGHRGNTEAFF.